This record covers a single T cell receptor beta chain. Its antigen is not known. The entry originates in a study of shared clonotypes between healthy human individuals. In the study overall: Three men and two women, aged 18 to 49, were donors. Notes on the study in general: Non-shared clonotypes had lower generation probabilities than clonotypes shared by all four sorted-subset donors. For sorted subsets, rarefaction showed incomplete sequencing despite large depth.

The germline V gene encodes CDR1 MDHEN and CDR2 SYDVKM. Trimming removed 2 bases from V and 2 bases from J, with 11 bases in between. This CDR3 has 15 residues. Clones were read by immunoSEQ multiplex PCR, and TCRdb kept only the in-frame ones, dropping some. The sample has roughly 2.5 million clones; approximately 92% are singletons. The V and J genes are TRBV28 and TRBJ2-3; D may be TRBD1 (6 bases). The sample was naive CD4+ T cells sorted from blood. The subset was: CD45RA+ positively selected. The clonotype comes from a man aged 18-30 years in good health. The CDR3 loop is CASSLMGHNTDTQYF. The CDR3 coding sequence is TGTGCCAGCAGTTTAATGGGACATAACACAGATACGCAGTATTTT.